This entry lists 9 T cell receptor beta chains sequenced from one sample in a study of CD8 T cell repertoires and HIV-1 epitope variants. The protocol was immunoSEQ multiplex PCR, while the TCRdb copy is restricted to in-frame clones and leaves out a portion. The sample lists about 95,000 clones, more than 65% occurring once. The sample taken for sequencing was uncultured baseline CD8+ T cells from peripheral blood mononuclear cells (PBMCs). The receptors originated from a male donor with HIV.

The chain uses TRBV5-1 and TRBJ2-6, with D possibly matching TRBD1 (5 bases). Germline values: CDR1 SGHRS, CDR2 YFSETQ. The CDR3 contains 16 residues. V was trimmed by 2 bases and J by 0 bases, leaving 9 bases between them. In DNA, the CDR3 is TGCGCCAGCAGCTTCAGCAGGGCCTCTGGGGCCAACGTCCTGACTTTC. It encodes CASSFSRASGANVLTF.

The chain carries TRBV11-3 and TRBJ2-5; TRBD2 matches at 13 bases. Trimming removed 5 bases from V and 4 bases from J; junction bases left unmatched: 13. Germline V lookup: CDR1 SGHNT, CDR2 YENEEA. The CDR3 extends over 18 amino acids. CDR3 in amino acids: CASSMGTSGAYGGETQYF. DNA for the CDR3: TGTGCCAGCAGCATGGGGACTAGCGGGGCTTATGGCGGAGAGACCCAGTACTTC.

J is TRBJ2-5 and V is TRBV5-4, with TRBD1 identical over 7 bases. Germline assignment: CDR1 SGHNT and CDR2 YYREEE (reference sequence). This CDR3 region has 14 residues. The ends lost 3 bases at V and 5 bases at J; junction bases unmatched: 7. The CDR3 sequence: CASSSTGVEETQYF. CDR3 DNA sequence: TGTGCCAGCAGCTCTACAGGGGTTGAGGAGACCCAGTACTTC.

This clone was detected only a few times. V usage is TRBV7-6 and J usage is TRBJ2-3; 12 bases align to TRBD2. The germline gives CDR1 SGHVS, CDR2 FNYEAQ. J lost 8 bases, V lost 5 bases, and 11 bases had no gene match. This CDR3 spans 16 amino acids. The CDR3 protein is CASSPGTSGSLLTQYF. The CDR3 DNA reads TGTGCCAGCAGCCCCGGGACTAGCGGGTCCCTACTTACGCAGTATTTT.

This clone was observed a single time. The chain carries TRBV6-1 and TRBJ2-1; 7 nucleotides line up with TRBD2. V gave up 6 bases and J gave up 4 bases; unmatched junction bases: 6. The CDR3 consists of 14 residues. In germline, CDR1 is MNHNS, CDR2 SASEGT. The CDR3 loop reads CASSWGGDYNEQFF. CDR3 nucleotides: TGTGCCAGCAGCTGGGGAGGGGATTACAATGAGCAGTTCTTC.

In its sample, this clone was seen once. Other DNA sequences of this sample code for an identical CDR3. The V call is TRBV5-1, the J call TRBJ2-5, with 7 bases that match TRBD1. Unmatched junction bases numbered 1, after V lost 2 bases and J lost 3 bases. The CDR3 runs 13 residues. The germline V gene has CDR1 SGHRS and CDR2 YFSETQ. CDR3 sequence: CASSLGTEETQYF. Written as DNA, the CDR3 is TGCGCCAGCAGCTTAGGGACAGAAGAGACCCAGTACTTC. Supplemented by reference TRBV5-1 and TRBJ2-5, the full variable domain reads KAGVTQTPRYLIKTRGQQVTLSCSPISGHRSVSWYQQTPGQGLQFLFEYFSETQRNKGNFPGRFSGRQFSNSRSEMNVSTLELGDSALYLCASSLGTEETQYFGPGTRLLVL.

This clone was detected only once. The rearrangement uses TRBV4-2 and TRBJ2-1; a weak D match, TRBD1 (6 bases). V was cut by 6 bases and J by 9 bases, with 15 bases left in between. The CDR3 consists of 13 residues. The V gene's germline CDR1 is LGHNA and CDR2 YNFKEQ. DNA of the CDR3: TGTGCCAGCAGACAGGGATTACAAGGTGAGCAGTTCTTC. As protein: CASRQGLQGEQFF.

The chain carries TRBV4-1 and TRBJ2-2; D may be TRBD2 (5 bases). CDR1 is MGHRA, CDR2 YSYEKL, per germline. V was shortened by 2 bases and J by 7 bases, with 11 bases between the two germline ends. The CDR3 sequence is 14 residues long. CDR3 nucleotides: TGCGCCAGCAGCCAACCTAGCCTGGGCGGGGAGCTGTTTTTT. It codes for CASSQPSLGGELFF.

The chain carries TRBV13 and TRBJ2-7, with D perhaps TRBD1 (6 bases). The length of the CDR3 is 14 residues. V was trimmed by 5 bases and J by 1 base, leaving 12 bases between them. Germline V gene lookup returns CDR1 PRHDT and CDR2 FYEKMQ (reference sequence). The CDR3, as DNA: TGTGCCAGCAGCCTACGAGGACAGTCCTACGAGCAGTACTTC. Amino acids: CASSLRGQSYEQYF. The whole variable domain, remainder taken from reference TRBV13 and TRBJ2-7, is AAGVIQSPRHLIKEKRETATLKCYPIPRHDTVYWYQQGPGQDPQFLISFYEKMQSDKGSIPDRFSAQQFSDYHSELNMSSLELGDSALYFCASSLRGQSYEQYFGPGTRLTVT.